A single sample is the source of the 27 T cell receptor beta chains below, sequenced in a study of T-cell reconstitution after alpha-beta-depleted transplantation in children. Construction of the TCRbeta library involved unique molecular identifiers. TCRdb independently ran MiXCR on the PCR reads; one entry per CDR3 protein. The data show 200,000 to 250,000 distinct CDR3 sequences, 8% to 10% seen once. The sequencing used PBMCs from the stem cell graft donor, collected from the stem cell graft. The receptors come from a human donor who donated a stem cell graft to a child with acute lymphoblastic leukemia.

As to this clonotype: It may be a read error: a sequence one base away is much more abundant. CDR3 sequence: CATKNSGGSSIDTQYF. Here the CDR3 DNA reads TGTGCCACCAAGAATTCGGGGGGATCCTCCATAGATACGCAGTATTTT. The V gene is TRBV12-3 or TRBV12-4, the J gene TRBJ2-3, with TRBD2 matching 7 bases. The CDR3 has 16 amino acids. V dropped 10 bases and J dropped 5; count of bases not matched to a gene: 18.

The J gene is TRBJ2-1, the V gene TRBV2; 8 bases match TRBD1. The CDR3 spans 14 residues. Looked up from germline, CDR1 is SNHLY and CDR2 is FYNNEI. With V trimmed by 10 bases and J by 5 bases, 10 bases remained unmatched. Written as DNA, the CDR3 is TGTGCCATCAAGGGACAGGTTATTGACAATGAGCAGTTCTTC. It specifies CAIKGQVIDNEQFF.

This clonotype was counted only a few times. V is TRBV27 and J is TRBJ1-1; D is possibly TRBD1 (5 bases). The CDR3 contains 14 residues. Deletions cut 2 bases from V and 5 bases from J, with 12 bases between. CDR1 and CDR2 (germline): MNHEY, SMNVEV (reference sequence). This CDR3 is CASSLKFRETEAFF. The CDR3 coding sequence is TGTGCCAGCAGTTTAAAGTTCAGGGAGACTGAAGCTTTCTTT.

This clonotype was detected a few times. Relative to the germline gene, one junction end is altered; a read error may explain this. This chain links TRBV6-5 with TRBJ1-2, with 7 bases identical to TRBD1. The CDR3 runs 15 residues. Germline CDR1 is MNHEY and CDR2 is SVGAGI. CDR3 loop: CASSDSGQLNYGYTF. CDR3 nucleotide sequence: TGTGCCAGCAGTGACTCGGGACAGCTTAACTATGGCTACACCTTC.

The CDR3 DNA sequence: TGTGCCAGCAGTTTCGGTGGAAACATTCAGTACTTC. It translates to CASSFGGNIQYF. The chain recombines TRBV12-3 or TRBV12-4 with TRBJ2-4; D is uncertain. V was shortened by 3 bases and J by 6 bases, with 6 bases between the two germline ends. The CDR3 covers 12 residues.

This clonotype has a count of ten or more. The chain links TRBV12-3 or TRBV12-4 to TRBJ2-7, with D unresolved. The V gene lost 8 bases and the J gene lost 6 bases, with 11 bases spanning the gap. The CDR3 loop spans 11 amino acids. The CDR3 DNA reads TGTGCCAGCCGCGGAACCTCCGAGCAGTACTTC. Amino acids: CASRGTSEQYF.

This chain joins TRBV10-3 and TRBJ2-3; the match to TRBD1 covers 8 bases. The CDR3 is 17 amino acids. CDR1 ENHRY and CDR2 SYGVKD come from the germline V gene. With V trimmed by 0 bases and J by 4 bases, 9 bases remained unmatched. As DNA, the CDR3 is TGTGCCATCAGTGAGTCTGATGGACAGGGCGTTCCAGATACGCAGTATTTT. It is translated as CAISESDGQGVPDTQYF.

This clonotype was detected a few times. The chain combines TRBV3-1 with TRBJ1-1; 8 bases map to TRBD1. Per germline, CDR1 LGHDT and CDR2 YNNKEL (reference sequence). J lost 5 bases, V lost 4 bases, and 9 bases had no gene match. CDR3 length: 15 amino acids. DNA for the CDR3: TGTGCCAGCAGCCCCACCGACAGGGGAGGGACTGAAGCTTTCTTT. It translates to CASSPTDRGGTEAFF. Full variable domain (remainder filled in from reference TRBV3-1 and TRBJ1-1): DTAVSQTPKYLVTQMGNDKSIKCEQNLGHDTMYWYKQDSKKFLKIMFSYNNKELIINETVPNRFSPKSPDKAHLNLHINSLELGDSAVYFCASSPTDRGGTEAFFGQGTRLTVV.

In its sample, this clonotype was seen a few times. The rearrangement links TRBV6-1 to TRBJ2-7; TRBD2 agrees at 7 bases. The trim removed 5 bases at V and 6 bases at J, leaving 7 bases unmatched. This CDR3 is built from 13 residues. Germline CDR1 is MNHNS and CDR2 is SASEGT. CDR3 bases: TGTGCCAGCAGTCAAACGGGGGGATTCGAGCAGTACTTC. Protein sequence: CASSQTGGFEQYF.

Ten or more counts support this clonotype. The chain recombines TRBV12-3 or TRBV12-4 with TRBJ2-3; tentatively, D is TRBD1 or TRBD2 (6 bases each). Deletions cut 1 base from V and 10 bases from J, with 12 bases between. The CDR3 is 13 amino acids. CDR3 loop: CASSLVSEGAQYF. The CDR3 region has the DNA TGTGCCAGCAGTTTAGTTTCGGAGGGGGCGCAGTATTTT.

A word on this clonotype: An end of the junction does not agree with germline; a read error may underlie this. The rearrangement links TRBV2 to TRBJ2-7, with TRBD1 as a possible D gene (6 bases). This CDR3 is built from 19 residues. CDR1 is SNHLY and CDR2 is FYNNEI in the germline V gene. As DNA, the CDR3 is TGTACCAGCAGTTCACACCCCACTACGAACAGGGTACGTCCCTACGAGCAGTACTTC. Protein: CTSSSHPTTNRVRPYEQYF. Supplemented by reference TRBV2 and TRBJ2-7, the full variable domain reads EPEVTQTPSHQVTQMGQEVILRCVPISNHLYFYWYRQILGQKVEFLVSFYNNEISEKSEIFDDQFSVERPDGSNFTLKIRSTKLEDSAMYFCTSSSHPTTNRVRPYEQYFGPGTRLTVT.

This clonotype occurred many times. The CDR3 DNA sequence: TGCAGCGTTGAACAGGCGTACGAGCAGTACTTC. Translating gives CSVEQAYEQYF. This rearrangement joins TRBV29-1 to TRBJ2-7; D gene uncertain. V was trimmed by 2 bases and J by 4 bases, leaving 6 bases between them. Germline CDR1 is SQVTM and CDR2 is ANQGSEA. The CDR3 is 11 amino acids.

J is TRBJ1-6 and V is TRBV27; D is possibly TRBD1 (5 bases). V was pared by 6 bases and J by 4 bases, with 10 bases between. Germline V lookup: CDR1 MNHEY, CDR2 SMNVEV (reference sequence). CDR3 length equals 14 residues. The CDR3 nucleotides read TGTGCCAGCAGCCAACAGGTTTATAATTCACCCCTCCACTTT. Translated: CASSQQVYNSPLHF.

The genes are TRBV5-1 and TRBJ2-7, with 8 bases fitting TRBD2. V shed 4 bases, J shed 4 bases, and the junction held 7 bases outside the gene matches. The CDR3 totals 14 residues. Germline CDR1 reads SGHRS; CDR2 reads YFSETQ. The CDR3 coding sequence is TGCGCCAGCAGCCGGAGCGGGGGAGGATACGAGCAGTACTTC. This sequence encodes CASSRSGGGYEQYF.

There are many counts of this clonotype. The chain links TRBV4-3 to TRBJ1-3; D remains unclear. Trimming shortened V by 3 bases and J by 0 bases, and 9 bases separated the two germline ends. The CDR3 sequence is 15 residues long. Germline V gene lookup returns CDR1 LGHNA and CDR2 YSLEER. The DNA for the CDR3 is TGCGCCAGCAGCCAGGAGATGTCCTCTGGAAACACCATATATTTT. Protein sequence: CASSQEMSSGNTIYF.

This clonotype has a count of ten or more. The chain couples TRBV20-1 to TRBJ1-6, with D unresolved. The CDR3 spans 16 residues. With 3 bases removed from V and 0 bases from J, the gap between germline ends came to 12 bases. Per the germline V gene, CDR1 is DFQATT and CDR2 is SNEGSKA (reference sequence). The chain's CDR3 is CSASDRERSYNSPLHF. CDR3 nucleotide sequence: TGCAGTGCTAGTGACCGGGAGCGCTCCTATAATTCACCCCTCCACTTT.

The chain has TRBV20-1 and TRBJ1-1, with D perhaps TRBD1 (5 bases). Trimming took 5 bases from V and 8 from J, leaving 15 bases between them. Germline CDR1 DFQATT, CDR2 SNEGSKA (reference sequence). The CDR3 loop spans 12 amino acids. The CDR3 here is CSAHSLGAEAFF. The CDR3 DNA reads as TGCAGTGCTCATTCCCTAGGGGCGGAAGCTTTCTTT.

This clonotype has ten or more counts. The CDR3 region has the DNA TGTGCCAGCTCGCCGTCCGTCGGGGCCACTGAAGCTTTCTTT. Translating it yields CASSPSVGATEAFF. This chain joins TRBV18 and TRBJ1-1, with a weak D call TRBD1 (5 bases). V lost 6 bases and J lost 4, with 15 bases in between. This CDR3 has 14 amino acids. Germline values: CDR1 KGHSH, CDR2 LQKENI.

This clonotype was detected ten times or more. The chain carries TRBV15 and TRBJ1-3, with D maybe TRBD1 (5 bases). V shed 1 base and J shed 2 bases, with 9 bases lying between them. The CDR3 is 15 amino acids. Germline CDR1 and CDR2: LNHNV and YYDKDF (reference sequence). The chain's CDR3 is CATSRVRGTGNTIYF. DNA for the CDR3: TGTGCCACCAGCAGAGTGAGGGGCACTGGAAACACCATATATTTT.

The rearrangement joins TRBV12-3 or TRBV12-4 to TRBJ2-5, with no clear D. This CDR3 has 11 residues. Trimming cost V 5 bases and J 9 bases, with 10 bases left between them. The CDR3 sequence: CASSQGPAQYF. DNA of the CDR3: TGTGCCAGCAGTCAAGGGCCGGCCCAGTACTTC.

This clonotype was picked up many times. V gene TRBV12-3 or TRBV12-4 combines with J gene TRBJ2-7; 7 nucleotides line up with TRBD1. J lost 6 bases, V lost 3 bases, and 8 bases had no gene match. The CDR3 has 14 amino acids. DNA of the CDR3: TGTGCCAGCAGTTTCTCGAAGGGGGCTTCCGAGCAGTACTTC. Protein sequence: CASSFSKGASEQYF.

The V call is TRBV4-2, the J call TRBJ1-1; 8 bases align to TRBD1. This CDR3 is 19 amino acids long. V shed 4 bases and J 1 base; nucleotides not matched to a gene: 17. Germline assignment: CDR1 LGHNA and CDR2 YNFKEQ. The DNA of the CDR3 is TGTGCCAGCAGCCCCTTAAGGGTGGACAGGGTTGTTCGGAACACTGAAGCTTTCTTT. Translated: CASSPLRVDRVVRNTEAFF.

DNA for the CDR3: TGCGCCAGCAGCTTGGGAGGTCACGGAACCGGGGCCAACGTCCTGACTTTC. This codes for CASSLGGHGTGANVLTF. The gene calls are TRBV5-1 and TRBJ2-6, with unresolved D. Germline CDR1 reads SGHRS; CDR2 reads YFSETQ. With 0 bases removed from V and 4 bases from J, the gap between germline ends came to 14 bases. The CDR3 consists of 17 residues.

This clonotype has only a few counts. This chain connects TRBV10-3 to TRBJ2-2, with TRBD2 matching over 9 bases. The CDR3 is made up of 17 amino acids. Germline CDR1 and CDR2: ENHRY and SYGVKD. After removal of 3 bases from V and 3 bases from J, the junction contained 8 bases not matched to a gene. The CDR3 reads CAISDSGGAGHTGELFF. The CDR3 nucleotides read TGTGCCATCAGTGATAGCGGGGGAGCTGGGCACACCGGGGAGCTGTTTTTT.

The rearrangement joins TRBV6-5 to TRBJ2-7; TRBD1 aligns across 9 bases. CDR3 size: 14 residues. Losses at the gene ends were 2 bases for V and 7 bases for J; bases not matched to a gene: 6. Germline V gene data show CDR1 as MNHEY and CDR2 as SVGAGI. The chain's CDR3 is CASSYPGQGREQYF. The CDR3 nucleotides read TGTGCCAGCAGTTACCCGGGACAGGGTCGGGAGCAGTACTTC.

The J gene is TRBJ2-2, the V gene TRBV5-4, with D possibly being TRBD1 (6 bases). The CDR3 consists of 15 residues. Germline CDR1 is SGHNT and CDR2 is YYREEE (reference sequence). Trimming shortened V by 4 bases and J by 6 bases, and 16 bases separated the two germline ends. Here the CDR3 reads CASSILQGRAGELFF. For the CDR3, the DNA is TGTGCCAGCAGCATACTACAGGGACGGGCCGGGGAGCTGTTTTTT. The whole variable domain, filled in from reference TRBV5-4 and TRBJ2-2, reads ETGVTQSPTHLIKTRGQQVTLRCSSQSGHNTVSWYQQALGQGPQFIFQYYREEENGRGNFPPRFSGLQFPNYSSELNVNALELDDSALYLCASSILQGRAGELFFGEGSRLTVL.

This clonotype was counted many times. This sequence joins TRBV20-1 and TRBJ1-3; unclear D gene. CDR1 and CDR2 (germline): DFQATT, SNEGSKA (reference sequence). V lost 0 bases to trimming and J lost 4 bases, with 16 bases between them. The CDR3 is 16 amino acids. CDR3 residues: CSARDTPRGPGNTIYF. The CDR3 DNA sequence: TGCAGTGCTAGAGATACCCCAAGAGGGCCAGGAAACACCATATATTTT.